The 24 T cell receptor beta chains below come from one sample, sequenced in a study of shared clonotypes between healthy human individuals. Measured with immunoSEQ multiplex PCR; TCRdb has only the in-frame clones, and not every one. This table holds 2.3 million or so clones, 90% to 95% found once. The sequencing input was naive CD4+ T cells from PBMCs. The subset was: CD45RA+ positively selected. The receptors here all came from a man aged 18-30 years in good health. Some clones in this sample may be carry-over from other donors' samples.

V is TRBV7-3 and J is TRBJ2-1; the D gene is possibly TRBD2 (5 bases). CDR3 length: 14 amino acids. Per the germline V gene, CDR1 is SGHTA and CDR2 is FQGTGA. Trimming took 5 bases from V and 9 from J, leaving 17 bases between them. CDR3 residues: CASSGPNRGGEQFF. The CDR3 DNA is TGTGCCAGCAGCGGCCCGAATCGGGGTGGTGAGCAGTTCTTC.

V is TRBV11-2 and J is TRBJ2-1; 8 bases are a match to TRBD2. The germline V gene encodes CDR1 SGHAT and CDR2 FQNNGV. The CDR3 runs 14 residues. The V and J ends lost 1 base and 8 bases, in that order; junction bases with no gene match: 4. The CDR3 region has the DNA TGTGCCAGCAGCTTAGCGGGAGGGGAGGATGAGCAGTTCTTC. Its translation: CASSLAGGEDEQFF.

This clone was counted only a few times. Other DNA variants within this sample encode the same CDR3. The chain has TRBV5-1 and TRBJ1-1, with 8 bases that match TRBD1. This CDR3 contains 12 residues. V was clipped by 3 bases and J by 7 bases; unmatched bases: 2. The V gene's germline CDR1 is SGHRS and CDR2 YFSETQ. CDR3 bases: TGCGCCAGCAGCTCCGGACAGGGTGAAGCTTTCTTT. It codes for CASSSGQGEAFF.

The genes are TRBV19 and TRBJ2-7; 10 nucleotides align to TRBD2. V trimming: 5 bases; J trimming: 3 bases; junction bases outside the gene matches: 7. Germline CDR1 LNHDA, CDR2 SQIVND (reference sequence). This CDR3 has 15 amino acids. For the CDR3, the DNA is TGTGCCAGTAGTCCGGGACTAGCGTTCCTCTACGAGCAGTACTTC. It encodes CASSPGLAFLYEQYF.

The DNA for the CDR3 is TGTGCCAGCAGTTCGACAGGGTTGTTGTACTATGGCTACACCTTC. This encodes CASSSTGLLYYGYTF. V is TRBV6-5 and J is TRBJ1-2; TRBD1 aligns across 7 bases. The CDR3 extends over 15 amino acids. Unmatched junction bases numbered 8, after V lost 4 bases and J lost 3 bases. The germline CDR1 and CDR2 sequences are MNHEY and SVGAGI.

The chain employs TRBV9 and TRBJ2-7, with D hard to call. The CDR3 loop spans 14 amino acids. The germline CDR1 and CDR2 sequences are SGDLS and YYNGEE. V was cut by 2 bases and J by 0 bases, with 9 bases left in between. CDR3 DNA sequence: TGTGCCAGCAGCGTTTCGCAAAACTCCTACGAGCAGTACTTC. It codes for CASSVSQNSYEQYF.

The genes are TRBV7-3 and TRBJ2-1; 10 nucleotides align to TRBD2. Trimming at V came to 3 bases and at J to 0 bases, leaving 2 bases not matched to a gene. The germline CDR1 and CDR2 sequences are SGHTA and FQGTGA. CDR3 length: 16 amino acids. CDR3 nucleotides: TGTGCCAGCAGCTTTGGGACTAGCGACTCCTACAATGAGCAGTTCTTC. Its protein product is CASSFGTSDSYNEQFF.

The chain has TRBV30 and TRBJ2-2; D remains ambiguous. The ends were cut back, 0 bases at V and 5 bases at J, with 7 bases in the middle. Germline V gives CDR1 GTSNPN, CDR2 SVGIG (reference sequence). The CDR3 totals 13 residues. Here the CDR3 DNA reads TGTGCCTGGAGTGTAATAGGGACCGGGGAGCTGTTTTTT. This codes for CAWSVIGTGELFF.

The chain combines TRBV4-3 with TRBJ2-7; 14 nucleotides match TRBD2. CDR3 length: 15 residues. Germline lookup yields CDR1 LGHNA and CDR2 YSLEER. V shed 4 bases and J 9 bases; nucleotides not matched to a gene: 8. CDR3 residues: CASSPGTSGSRLQYF. Here the CDR3 DNA reads TGCGCCAGCAGCCCAGGGACTAGCGGGAGTCGCCTGCAGTACTTC.

As DNA, the CDR3 is TGTGCCAGCAGTGCCAGGGGGACTCATGGCTACACCTTC. This codes for CASSARGTHGYTF. This chain connects TRBV6-5 to TRBJ1-2; 7 bases fit TRBD1. Per germline, CDR1 MNHEY and CDR2 SVGAGI. The CDR3 spans 13 residues. J was trimmed by 6 bases and V by 5 bases; bases with no gene match: 6.

The chain links TRBV7-8 to TRBJ2-3; D might be TRBD2 (6 bases). The CDR3 consists of 15 residues. Per the germline V gene, CDR1 is SGHVS and CDR2 is FQNEAQ. The ends were cut back, 3 bases at V and 7 bases at J, with 17 bases in the middle. This CDR3 is CASSFSNLATHTQYF. The CDR3 region has the DNA TGTGCCAGCAGCTTCTCAAATCTAGCGACACATACGCAGTATTTT. The whole variable domain, remainder taken from reference TRBV7-8 and TRBJ2-3, is GAGVSQSPRYKVAKRGQDVALRCDPISGHVSLFWYQQALGQGPEFLTYFQNEAQLDKSGLPSDRFFAERPEGSVSTLKIQRTQQEDSAVYLCASSFSNLATHTQYFGPGTRLTVL.

The V and J genes are TRBV28 and TRBJ2-7; 9 bases fit TRBD2. Germline V CDR1 and CDR2: MDHEN, SYDVKM. V lost 4 bases, J lost 3 bases, and 7 bases stayed unmatched. This CDR3 region has 15 residues. Here the CDR3 DNA reads TGTGCCAGCAGTTCCCGCGGTAGCGGGAGCTACGAGCAGTACTTC. It is translated as CASSSRGSGSYEQYF.

The chain joins TRBV7-2 to TRBJ1-1; TRBD1 aligns across 7 bases. Looked up from germline, CDR1 is SGHTA and CDR2 is FQGNSA. With V trimmed by 5 bases and J by 0 bases, 12 bases remained unmatched. The CDR3 extends over 17 amino acids. Here the CDR3 DNA reads TGTGCCAGCAGCCTTGGGCGGACCAGGGGGGTGAACACTGAAGCTTTCTTT. It yields the protein CASSLGRTRGVNTEAFF.

This chain uses TRBV7-9 with TRBJ1-4; no firm D call. The ends were cut back, 1 base at V and 0 bases at J, with 12 bases in the middle. The CDR3 sequence is 17 residues long. Germline values: CDR1 SEHNR, CDR2 FQNEAQ (reference sequence). CDR3 nucleotide sequence: TGTGCCAGCAGCTTAGGCCTCACTCTCACAACTAATGAAAAACTGTTTTTT. It yields the protein CASSLGLTLTTNEKLFF.

The rearrangement joins TRBV13 to TRBJ2-3; TRBD2 matches at 8 bases. CDR1 PRHDT and CDR2 FYEKMQ come from the germline V gene (reference sequence). V lost 6 bases and J lost 0; bases outside the gene matches: 11. The CDR3 totals 17 residues. The CDR3 reads CASSSHPAGVSTDTQYF. The CDR3 region has the DNA TGTGCCAGCAGTAGTCACCCAGCGGGGGTGAGCACAGATACGCAGTATTTT.

The gene calls are TRBV18 and TRBJ2-7, with 7 bases that match TRBD2. Germline lookup yields CDR1 KGHSH and CDR2 LQKENI. The CDR3 consists of 15 residues. The ends lost 4 bases at V and 4 bases at J; junction bases unmatched: 10. The CDR3 sequence: CASSLTRSGTYEQYF. The DNA of the CDR3 is TGTGCCAGCTCACTAACTAGGAGCGGGACTTACGAGCAGTACTTC.

The rearrangement links TRBV19 to TRBJ2-2; 9 nucleotides align to TRBD1. V trimming: 5 bases; J trimming: 7 bases; junction bases outside the gene matches: 8. Germline CDR1 is LNHDA and CDR2 is SQIVND (reference sequence). The CDR3 has 15 amino acids. DNA of the CDR3: TGTGCCAGTAGTGCCCGGGGACAGGGTAACGGGGAGCTGTTTTTT. Translated, it gives CASSARGQGNGELFF.

This chain connects TRBV4-1 to TRBJ1-2, with D maybe TRBD1 (5 bases). The CDR3 extends over 13 amino acids. V was shortened by 4 bases and J by 7 bases, with 13 bases between the two germline ends. Germline V lookup: CDR1 MGHRA, CDR2 YSYEKL. The CDR3: CASSLDSLLGYTF. CDR3 DNA sequence: TGCGCCAGCAGCCTTGACAGTTTGCTTGGCTACACCTTC.

The genes are TRBV28 and TRBJ2-1; a weak D match, TRBD2 (7 bases). V lost 2 bases and J lost 8, with 22 bases in between. This CDR3 is 17 amino acids long. The V gene's germline CDR1 is MDHEN and CDR2 SYDVKM. This chain's CDR3 is CASSLNGRGFRGDEQFF. In DNA form, the CDR3 reads TGTGCCAGCAGTTTAAATGGGAGGGGGTTCCGTGGTGATGAGCAGTTCTTC.

The rearrangement links TRBV7-2 to TRBJ2-7, with D possibly matching TRBD2 (6 bases). Germline assignment: CDR1 SGHTA and CDR2 FQGNSA. V shed 4 bases and J shed 3 bases, with 16 bases lying between them. The CDR3 contains 15 residues. CDR3 nucleotides: TGTGCCAGCAGCTCCTCCGGGACTGGATACTACGAGCAGTACTTC. Residues: CASSSSGTGYYEQYF.

This chain links TRBV28 with TRBJ1-5, with D possibly matching TRBD1 (6 bases). The V gene's germline CDR1 is MDHEN and CDR2 SYDVKM. CDR3 length: 15 amino acids. Trimming took 5 bases from V and 5 from J, leaving 16 bases between them. The CDR3 here is CASSPSDSSYQPQHF. CDR3 DNA: TGTGCCAGCAGTCCTTCGGACAGCTCCTATCAGCCCCAGCATTTT.

The J gene is TRBJ2-7, the V gene TRBV18, with TRBD1 as a possible D gene (5 bases). V was shortened by 3 bases and J by 4 bases, with 16 bases between the two germline ends. CDR3 length: 15 residues. Germline V gives CDR1 KGHSH, CDR2 LQKENI. CDR3 in DNA: TGTGCCAGCTCACCGGAAGGGGCGATACCTTACGAGCAGTACTTC. Translated, it gives CASSPEGAIPYEQYF. Full variable domain (outside the CDR3, taken from reference TRBV18 and TRBJ2-7): NAGVMQNPRHLVRRRGQEARLRCSPMKGHSHVYWYRQLPEEGLKFMVYLQKENIIDESGMPKERFSAEFPKEGPSILRIQQVVRGDSAAYFCASSPEGAIPYEQYFGPGTRLTVT.

The chain carries TRBV7-9 and TRBJ2-7; 7 bases line up with TRBD2. V gave up 3 bases and J gave up 7 bases; unmatched junction bases: 12. Per germline, CDR1 SEHNR and CDR2 FQNEAQ (reference sequence). The length of the CDR3 is 15 residues. CDR3 sequence: CASSLAWEGPGEQYF. The CDR3 region has the DNA TGTGCCAGCAGCTTGGCATGGGAGGGCCCGGGTGAGCAGTACTTC.

The table lists this clone with a count of one. The rearrangement joins TRBV7-2 to TRBJ1-1; 9 nucleotides match TRBD1. V shed 5 bases, J shed 3 bases, and the junction held 4 bases outside the gene matches. Germline CDR1 SGHTA, CDR2 FQGNSA. The CDR3 covers 14 residues. CDR3 sequence reads: CASSGRDRDTEAFF. CDR3 DNA sequence: TGTGCCAGCAGCGGGAGGGACAGGGACACTGAAGCTTTCTTT.